This T cell receptor beta chain was found in a study of memory CD4+ T cells and cytomegalovirus serostatus. Study details: Healthy Belgian adult donors included roughly nine CMV-positive and fewer than 25 CMV-negative people.

General study results and limits: CMV serostatus prediction reached median AUC around 0.94, or 0.89 with US-trained model. The CMV-associated TCR signature appears largely within the CD4+ memory repertoire.

Sequencing used immunoSEQ multiplex PCR; TCRdb keeps in-frame clones, though not all of them. The profile shows about 53,000 clones, about 81% of them singletons. The sort gate was single viable CD3+CD4+CD8-CD45RO+ cells for memory CD4+ T cells. Donors' CMV status reflects serum IgG against pp150, pp28, p38, p52. About this clone: The antigen is unknown.

CDR1 and CDR2 from the germline V gene are SGHNT and YYREEE (reference sequence). The CDR3 is 14 residues long. With 6 bases removed from V and 1 base from J, the gap between germline ends came to 12 bases. What was sequenced was memory CD4+ T cells from blood. V gene TRBV5-4 combines with J gene TRBJ2-3; a weak D match, TRBD1 (6 bases). The receptor comes from an adult in good health and CMV-seronegative. This CDR3 is CASKPGQGTDTQYF. The CDR3, as DNA: TGTGCCAGCAAACCGGGACAAGGCACAGATACGCAGTATTTT.